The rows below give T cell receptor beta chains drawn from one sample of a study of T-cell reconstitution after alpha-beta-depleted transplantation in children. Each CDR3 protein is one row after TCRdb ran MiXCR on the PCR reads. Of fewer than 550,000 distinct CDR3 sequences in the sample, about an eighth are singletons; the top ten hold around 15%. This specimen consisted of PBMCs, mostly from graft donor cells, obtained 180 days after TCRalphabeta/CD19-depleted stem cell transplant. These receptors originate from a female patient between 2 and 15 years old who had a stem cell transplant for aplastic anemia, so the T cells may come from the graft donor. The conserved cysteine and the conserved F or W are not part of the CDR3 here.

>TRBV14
ASSHVGRGIWGYT
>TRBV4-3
ASSQDRGGWGLGEQF
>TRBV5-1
ASSLGGQAGGLTDTQY
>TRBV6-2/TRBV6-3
ASSGYLGTSGLADIQY
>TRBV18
ASTESRGQPQH
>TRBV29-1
SVRSGTDTQY
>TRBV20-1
SARYTGVTEAF
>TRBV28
ASSLFDRDYEQY
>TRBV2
ASSVKGSLNEQF
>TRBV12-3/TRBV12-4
ASSLAGLAGPGTQY
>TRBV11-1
ASSFPGLAGAITGELF
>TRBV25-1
ASSHSGFETQY
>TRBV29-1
SGGRGNEGYT
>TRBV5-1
ASSLGTGGRQPQH
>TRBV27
ASSFFQYNEQF
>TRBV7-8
ASSFFDGELF